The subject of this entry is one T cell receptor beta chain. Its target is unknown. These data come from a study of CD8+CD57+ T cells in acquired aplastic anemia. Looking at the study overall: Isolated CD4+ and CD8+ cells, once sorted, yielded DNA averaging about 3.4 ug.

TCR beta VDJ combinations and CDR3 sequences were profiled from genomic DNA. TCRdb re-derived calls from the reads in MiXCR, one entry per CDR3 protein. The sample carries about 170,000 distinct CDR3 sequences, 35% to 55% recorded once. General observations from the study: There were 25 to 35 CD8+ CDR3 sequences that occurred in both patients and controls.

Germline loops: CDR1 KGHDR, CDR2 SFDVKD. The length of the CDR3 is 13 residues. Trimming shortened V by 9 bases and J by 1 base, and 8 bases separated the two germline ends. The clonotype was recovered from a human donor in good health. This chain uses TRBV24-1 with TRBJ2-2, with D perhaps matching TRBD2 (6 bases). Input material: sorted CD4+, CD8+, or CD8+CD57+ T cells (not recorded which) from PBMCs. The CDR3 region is CATRDLNTGELFF. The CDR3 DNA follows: TGTGCCACCCGGGACTTGAACACCGGGGAGCTGTTTTTT.